This record looks at one TCR beta chain sequence and its context. Its cognate antigen is unknown. These data are taken from a study of cytomegalovirus exposure and HLA in healthy donors. 13 Jbeta primers and 60 Vbeta primers were used for the PCR. Using immunoSEQ multiplex PCR, the repertoire was profiled, and TCRdb retains in-frame clones only, with some absent. The profile shows 140,000 to 150,000 clones, 65% to 85% of them singletons. General study findings and limits: Trimming of TCR beta V- and J-genes showed a link, identified in a later analysis, to a missense DCLRE1C variant.

The CDR3 is 14 residues long. The V gene's germline CDR1 is GTSNPN and CDR2 SVGIG (reference sequence). Losses at the gene ends were 5 bases for V and 7 bases for J; bases not matched to a gene: 6. This receptor was obtained from a woman between 40 and 55 years old in good health and CMV-seropositive. Sample: PBMCs. The chain has TRBV30 and TRBJ2-2, with 11 nucleotides matching TRBD2. The CDR3 sequence is CAWEITSGSGELFF. In DNA form, the CDR3 reads TGTGCCTGGGAGATAACTAGCGGGAGCGGGGAGCTGTTTTTT.